This T cell receptor beta chain comes out of a study of spatial heterogeneity in lung cancer. As for the study in general: Alpha-chain sequences were consistently detected in smaller numbers than beta-chain sequences. The average appearance count of each unique TCR and UMI combination in raw reads was more than nine.

Via MiXCR, TCRdb re-called the 5' RACE reads, giving one row per CDR3 protein. The data show approximately 24,000 distinct CDR3 sequences, 4% to 6% seen once. The time point here: sample taken at primary tumor resection. Whole RNA, which was extracted from tumor, nontumor lung tissue or frozen PBMC, was sequenced without any cell sorting. The donors were 72 patients with non-small cell lung cancer that was early-stage and untreated. CDR3 length: 14 amino acids. This chain uses TRBV21-1 with TRBJ1-5. TRBV21-1 constitutes a pseudogene. Sequenced here: PBMCs, sampled at surgery. This receptor was obtained from a male donor with early-stage non-small cell lung cancer. The CDR3, as DNA: TGTGCCAGCAGTCAGTGGGATCCTAATCAGCCCCAGCATTTT. Residues: CASSQWDPNQPQHF.